This TCR beta chain appears in the sequencing data of a study of molecular identifiers for immune sequencing clone quantification. The CD8+CD4-CCR7+CD45RA+ phenotype defined the sorted naive CD8 T cells. Worth noting for this clonotype: A junction end diverges from the germline sequence, so it may reflect a read error.

Germline assignment: CDR1 MGHDK and CDR2 SYGVNS. The CDR3 is 13 residues long. MiXCR, applied by TCRdb to the PCR reads, yields one record per CDR3 protein. Here the sample spans a few hundred thousand distinct CDR3 sequences, 20% to 25% being singletons. Source material: naive CD8+ T cells from blood, with Jurkat cell RNA spiked in. Stated subset: FACS-sorted CD8+CD4-CCR7+CD45RA+ naive T cells. The chain joins TRBV25-1 to TRBJ1-1; possibly TRBD1 for D (6 bases). The sequence came from a human donor in good health. Some libraries in this study had Jurkat cell RNA spiked in. The CDR3 region has the DNA TGTGCCAGCAGTTGGGGGGGCCGGACTGAAGCTCTCTTT. Translating gives CASSWGGRTEALF. The full variable domain, in which reference TRBV25-1 and TRBJ1-1 provide the parts outside the CDR3, is EADIYQTPRYLVIGTGKKITLECSQTMGHDKMYWYQQDPGMELHLIHYSYGVNSTEKGDLSSESTVSRIRTEHFPLTLESARPSHTSQYLCASSWGGRTEALFGQGTRLTVV.